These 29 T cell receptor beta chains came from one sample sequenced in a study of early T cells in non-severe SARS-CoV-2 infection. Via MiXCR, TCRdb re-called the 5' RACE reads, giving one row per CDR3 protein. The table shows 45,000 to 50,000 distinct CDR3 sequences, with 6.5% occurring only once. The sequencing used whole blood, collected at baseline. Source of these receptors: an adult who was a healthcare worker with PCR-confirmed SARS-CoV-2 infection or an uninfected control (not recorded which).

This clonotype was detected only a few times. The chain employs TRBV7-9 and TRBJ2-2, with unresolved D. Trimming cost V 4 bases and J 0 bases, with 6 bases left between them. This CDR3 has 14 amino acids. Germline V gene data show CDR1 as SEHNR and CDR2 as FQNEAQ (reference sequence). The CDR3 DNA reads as TGTGCCAGCAGCTGGGGTACGAACACCGGGGAGCTGTTTTTT. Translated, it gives CASSWGTNTGELFF.

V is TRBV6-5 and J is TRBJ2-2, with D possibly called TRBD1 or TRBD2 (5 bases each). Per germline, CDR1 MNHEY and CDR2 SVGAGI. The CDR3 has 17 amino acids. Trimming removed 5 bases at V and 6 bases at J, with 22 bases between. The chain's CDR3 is CASSPSYGAGQPGELFF. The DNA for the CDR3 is TGTGCCAGCAGTCCCTCTTACGGGGCAGGTCAACCCGGGGAGCTGTTTTTT.

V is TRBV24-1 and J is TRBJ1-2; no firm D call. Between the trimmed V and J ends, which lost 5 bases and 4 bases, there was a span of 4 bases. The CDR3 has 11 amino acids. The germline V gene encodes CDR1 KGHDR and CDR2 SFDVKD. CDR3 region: CATSAGYGYTF. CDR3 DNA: TGTGCCACCAGTGCCGGCTATGGCTACACCTTC.

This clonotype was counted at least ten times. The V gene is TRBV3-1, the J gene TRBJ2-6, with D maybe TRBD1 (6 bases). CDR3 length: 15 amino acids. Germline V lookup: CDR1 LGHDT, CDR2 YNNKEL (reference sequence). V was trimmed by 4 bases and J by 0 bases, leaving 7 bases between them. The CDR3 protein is CASSLDSSGANVLTF. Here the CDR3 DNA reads TGTGCCAGCAGCCTGGACAGCTCTGGGGCCAACGTCCTGACTTTC.

CDR3 in DNA: TGTGCCAGCAGTGAAGGTCCGGGAAGAAACTATGGCTACACCTTC. Protein sequence: CASSEGPGRNYGYTF. The chain combines TRBV6-1 with TRBJ1-2; D gene unclear. There are 15 residues in the CDR3. Germline-derived CDR1 and CDR2 are MNHNS and SASEGT. V was clipped by 1 base and J by 2 bases, with 11 bases between them.

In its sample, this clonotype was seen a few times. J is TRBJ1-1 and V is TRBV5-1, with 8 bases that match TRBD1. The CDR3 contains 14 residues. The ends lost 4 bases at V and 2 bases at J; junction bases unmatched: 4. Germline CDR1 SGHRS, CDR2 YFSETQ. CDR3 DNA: TGCGCCAGCAGCAGGGGACAGGTAAACACTGAAGCTTTCTTT. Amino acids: CASSRGQVNTEAFF.

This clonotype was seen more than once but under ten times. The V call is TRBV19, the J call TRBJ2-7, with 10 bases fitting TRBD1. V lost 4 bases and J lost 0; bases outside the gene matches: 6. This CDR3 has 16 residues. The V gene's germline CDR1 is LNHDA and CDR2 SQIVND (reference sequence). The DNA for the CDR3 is TGTGCCAGTAGTACATCAGGACAGGGGGTCTCCTACGAGCAGTACTTC. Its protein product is CASSTSGQGVSYEQYF.

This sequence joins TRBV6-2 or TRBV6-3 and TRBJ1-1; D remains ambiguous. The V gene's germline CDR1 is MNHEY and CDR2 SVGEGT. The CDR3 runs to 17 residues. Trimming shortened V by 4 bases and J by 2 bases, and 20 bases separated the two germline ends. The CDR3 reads CASSSAHSATDNTEAFF. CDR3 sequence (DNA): TGTGCCAGCAGTTCTGCCCATAGCGCGACTGATAACACTGAAGCTTTCTTT.

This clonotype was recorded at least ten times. CDR3 bases: TGCGCCAGCAGCCAAGAAGCGGGGGCCCTCCGGGCAGATACGCAGTATTTT. It encodes CASSQEAGALRADTQYF. The V call is TRBV4-3, the J call TRBJ2-3, with 8 bases aligning to TRBD2. After removal of 0 bases from V and 4 bases from J, the junction contained 9 bases not matched to a gene. The CDR3 length is 17 residues. Germline lookup yields CDR1 LGHNA and CDR2 YSLEER.

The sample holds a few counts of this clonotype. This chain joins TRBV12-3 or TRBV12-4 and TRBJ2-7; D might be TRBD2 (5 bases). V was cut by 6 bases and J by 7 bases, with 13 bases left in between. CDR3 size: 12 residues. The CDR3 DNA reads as TGTGCCAGCAGCCACGTGAGGAGGGAGCAGTACTTC. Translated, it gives CASSHVRREQYF.

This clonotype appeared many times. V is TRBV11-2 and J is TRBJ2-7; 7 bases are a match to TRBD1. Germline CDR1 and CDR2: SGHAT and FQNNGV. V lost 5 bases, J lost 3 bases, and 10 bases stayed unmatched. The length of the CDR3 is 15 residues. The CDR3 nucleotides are TGTGCCAGCAGCATTCGGACAGGTCATGGCTACGAGCAGTACTTC. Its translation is CASSIRTGHGYEQYF.

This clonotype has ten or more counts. The DNA of the CDR3 is TGCAGCGTTGCCAGGGGGCCGAACACTGAAGCTTTCTTT. It codes for CSVARGPNTEAFF. This chain links TRBV29-1 with TRBJ1-1, with 8 bases fitting TRBD1. The V gene end was trimmed by 4 bases and the J gene end by 1 base; junction bases not matched to a gene: 2. CDR3 length equals 13 residues. The germline V gene has CDR1 SQVTM and CDR2 ANQGSEA.

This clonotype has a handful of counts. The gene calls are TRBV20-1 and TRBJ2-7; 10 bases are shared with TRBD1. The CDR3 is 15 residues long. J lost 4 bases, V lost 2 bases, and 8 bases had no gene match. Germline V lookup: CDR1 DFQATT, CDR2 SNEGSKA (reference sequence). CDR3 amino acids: CSARPPRQGAYEQYF. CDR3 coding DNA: TGCAGTGCTAGACCCCCCCGACAGGGGGCATACGAGCAGTACTTC.

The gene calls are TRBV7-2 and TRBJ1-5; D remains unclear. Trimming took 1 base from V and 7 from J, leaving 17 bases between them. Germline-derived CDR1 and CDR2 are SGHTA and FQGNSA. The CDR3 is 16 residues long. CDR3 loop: CASSLGEGGVWQPQHF. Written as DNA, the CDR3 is TGTGCCAGCAGCTTAGGGGAGGGAGGAGTATGGCAGCCCCAGCATTTT.

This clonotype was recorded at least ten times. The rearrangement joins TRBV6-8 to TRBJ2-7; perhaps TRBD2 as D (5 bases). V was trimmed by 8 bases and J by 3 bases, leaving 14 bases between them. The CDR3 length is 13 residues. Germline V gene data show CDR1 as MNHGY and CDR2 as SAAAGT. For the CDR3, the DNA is TGTGCCAGCCACGGCTCTGACTACTACGAGCAGTACTTC. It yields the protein CASHGSDYYEQYF.

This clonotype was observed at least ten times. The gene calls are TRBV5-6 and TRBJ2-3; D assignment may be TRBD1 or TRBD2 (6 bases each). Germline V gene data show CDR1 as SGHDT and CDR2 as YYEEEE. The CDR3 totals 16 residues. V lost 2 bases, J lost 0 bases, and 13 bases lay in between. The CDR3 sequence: CASSFRGPMSTDTQYF. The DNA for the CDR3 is TGTGCCAGCAGCTTCCGGGGGCCCATGAGCACAGATACGCAGTATTTT.

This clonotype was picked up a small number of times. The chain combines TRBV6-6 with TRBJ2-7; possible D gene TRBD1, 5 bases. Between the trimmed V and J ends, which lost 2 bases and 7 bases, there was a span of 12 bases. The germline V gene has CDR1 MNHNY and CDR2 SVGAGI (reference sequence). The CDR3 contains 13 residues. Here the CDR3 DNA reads TGTGCCAGCAGTTACATAGGGCCAGGGGAGCAGTACTTC. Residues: CASSYIGPGEQYF.

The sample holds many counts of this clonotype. CDR3 nucleotides: TGTGCCAGCAGAACCATCTCGATCCCGACCAGATCCGGGGAGCTGTTTTTT. Translated: CASRTISIPTRSGELFF. The gene calls are TRBV14 and TRBJ2-2, with D uncertain. The CDR3 has 17 amino acids. Germline V lookup: CDR1 SGHDN, CDR2 FVKESK. Trimming took off 6 bases at V and 6 bases at J, with 23 bases between the two ends.

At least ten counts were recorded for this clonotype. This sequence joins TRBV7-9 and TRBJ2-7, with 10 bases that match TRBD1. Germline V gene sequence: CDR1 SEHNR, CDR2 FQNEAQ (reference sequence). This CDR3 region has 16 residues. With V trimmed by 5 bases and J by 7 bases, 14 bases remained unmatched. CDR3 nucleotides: TGTGCCAGCAGCCCCCACGATCGACAGGGGGCGGAGGAGCAGTACTTC. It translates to CASSPHDRQGAEEQYF.

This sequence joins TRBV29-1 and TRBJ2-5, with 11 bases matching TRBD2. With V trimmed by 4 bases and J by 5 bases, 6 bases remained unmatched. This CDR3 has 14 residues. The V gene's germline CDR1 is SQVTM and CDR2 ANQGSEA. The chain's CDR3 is CSVVSGGAGETQYF. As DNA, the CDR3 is TGCAGCGTTGTTAGCGGGGGGGCCGGGGAGACCCAGTACTTC.

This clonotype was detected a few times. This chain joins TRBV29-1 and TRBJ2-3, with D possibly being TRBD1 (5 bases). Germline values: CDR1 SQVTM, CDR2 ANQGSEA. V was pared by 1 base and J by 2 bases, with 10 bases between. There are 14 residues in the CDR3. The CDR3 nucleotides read TGCAGCGTTGAAGGACAGTCCGCCACAGATACGCAGTATTTT. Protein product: CSVEGQSATDTQYF.

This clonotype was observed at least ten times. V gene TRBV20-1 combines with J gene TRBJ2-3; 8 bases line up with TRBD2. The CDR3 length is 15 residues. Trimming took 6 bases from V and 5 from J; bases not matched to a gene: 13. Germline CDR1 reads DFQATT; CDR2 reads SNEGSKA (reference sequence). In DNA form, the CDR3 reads TGCAGTGCGTCGGATGCGGGGGGCCGTGGAGATACGCAGTATTTT. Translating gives CSASDAGGRGDTQYF.

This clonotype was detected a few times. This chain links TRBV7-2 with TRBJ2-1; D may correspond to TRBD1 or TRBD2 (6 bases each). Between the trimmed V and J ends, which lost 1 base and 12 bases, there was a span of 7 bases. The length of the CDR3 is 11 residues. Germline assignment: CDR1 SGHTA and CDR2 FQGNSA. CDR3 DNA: TGTGCCAGCAGCTTAGAGGGGGGGCAGTTCTTC. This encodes CASSLEGGQFF.

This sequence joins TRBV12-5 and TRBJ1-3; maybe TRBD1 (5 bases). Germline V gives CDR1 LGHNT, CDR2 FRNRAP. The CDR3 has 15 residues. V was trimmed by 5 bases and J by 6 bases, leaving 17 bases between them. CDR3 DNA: TGTGCTAGTGGTCTGGCAGGGATGCCTGCAAACACCATATATTTT. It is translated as CASGLAGMPANTIYF. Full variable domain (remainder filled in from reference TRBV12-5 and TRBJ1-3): DARVTQTPRHKVTEMGQEVTMRCQPILGHNTVFWYRQTMMQGLELLAYFRNRAPLDDSGMPKDRFSAEMPDATLATLKIQPSEPRDSAVYFCASGLAGMPANTIYFGEGSWLTVV.

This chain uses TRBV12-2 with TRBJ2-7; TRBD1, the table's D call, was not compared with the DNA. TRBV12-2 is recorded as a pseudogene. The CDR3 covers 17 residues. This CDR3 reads CASRLAPPLGQGYEQYF. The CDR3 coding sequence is TGTGCAAGTCGCTTAGCTCCCCCGTTGGGACAGGGGTACGAGCAGTACTTC.

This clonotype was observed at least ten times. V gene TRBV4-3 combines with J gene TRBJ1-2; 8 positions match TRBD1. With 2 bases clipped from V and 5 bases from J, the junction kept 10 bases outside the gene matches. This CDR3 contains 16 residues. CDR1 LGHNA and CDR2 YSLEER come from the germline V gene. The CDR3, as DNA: TGCGCCAGCAGCCAAAAATCTCCAGGGGGCGGGTATGGCTACACCTTC. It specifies CASSQKSPGGGYGYTF.

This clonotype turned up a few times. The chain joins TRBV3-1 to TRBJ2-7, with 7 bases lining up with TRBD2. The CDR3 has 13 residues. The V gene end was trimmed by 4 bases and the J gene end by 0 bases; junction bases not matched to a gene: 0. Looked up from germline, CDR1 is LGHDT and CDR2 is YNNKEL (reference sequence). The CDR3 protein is CASSRTSSYEQYF. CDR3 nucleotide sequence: TGTGCCAGCAGCCGGACTAGCTCCTACGAGCAGTACTTC.

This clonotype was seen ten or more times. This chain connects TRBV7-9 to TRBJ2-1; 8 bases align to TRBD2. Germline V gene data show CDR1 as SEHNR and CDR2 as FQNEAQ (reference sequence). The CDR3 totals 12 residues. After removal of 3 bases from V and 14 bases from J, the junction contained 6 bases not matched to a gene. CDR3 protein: CASSFWQGLEFF. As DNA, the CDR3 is TGTGCCAGCAGCTTTTGGCAGGGACTAGAGTTCTTC. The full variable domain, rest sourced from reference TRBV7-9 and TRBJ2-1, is DTGVSQNPRHKITKRGQNVTFRCDPISEHNRLYWYRQTLGQGPEFLTYFQNEAQLEKSRLLSDRFSAERPKGSFSTLEIQRTEQGDSAMYLCASSFWQGLEFFGPGTRLTVL.

CDR3 nucleotide sequence: TGCAGTGCTAGTAAGGGGCCCCCCTACGAGCAGTACTTC. Translation: CSASKGPPYEQYF. The rearrangement joins TRBV20-1 to TRBJ2-7, with D tentatively TRBD1 (5 bases). Per germline, CDR1 DFQATT and CDR2 SNEGSKA (reference sequence). CDR3 length equals 13 residues. V lost 3 bases, J lost 2 bases, and 11 bases lay in between.